This entry describes one T cell receptor (beta chain). What it binds is not known. The entry originates in a study of cytomegalovirus exposure and HLA in healthy donors. Notes on the study in general: In a later analysis, TCR association rates varied by HLA locus: DRB1 most, HLA-C fewest.

Each donor's status was that of a healthy bone marrow donor. PCR used 60 Vbeta primers and 13 Jbeta primers. Libraries were prepared by immunoSEQ multiplex PCR; TCRdb keeps only in-frame clonotypes and omits some of them. The sample contains 120,000 to 150,000 clones, around 77% of which appear only once. The receptor's source is a woman aged 40 to 50 in good health and CMV-seropositive. The sample comprised PBMCs.

This chain's CDR3 is CASSLSTTGELFF. The DNA of the CDR3 is TGCGCCAGCAGCTTGAGCACGACCGGGGAGCTGTTTTTT. The V and J genes are TRBV5-1 and TRBJ2-2, with unresolved D. This CDR3 contains 13 residues. Trimming shortened V by 1 base and J by 5 bases, and 6 bases separated the two germline ends. CDR1 is SGHRS, CDR2 YFSETQ, per germline.